This TCR beta chain was identified during a study of CXCR3-negative and CXCR3-positive naive CD8 T cells (dated by TCRdb to the late 2010s). Regarding the research as a whole: In total, some 140 million TRB reads were obtained, corresponding to roughly 1.5 +/- 0.3 million reads per library. Data from 11 donors, pooled across two independent experiments, went into the diversity and physicochemical repertoire analyses. Naive subsets from 5 or 6 donors and memory cells from 3 donors were included in the TRBV-TRBJ cluster analysis. Beyond this particular receptor, the publication reports: TRB CDR3s from CXCR3-positive naive cells showed higher hydrophobicity (lower Kidera factor 4), lower energy, and higher strength and volume indices than CXCR3-negative naive cells. Repertoire diversity was comparably high in both naive subsets but much lower in memory CD8+ T cells. Similar TRBV-TRBJ usage was shown by naive CXCR3-negative and CXCR3-positive cells from the same donor, whereas distinct patterns were shown by memory cells. Freshly isolated PBMCs were used for most assays because CXCR3 expression went down partially after cryopreservation. Because surface CD5, which is linked to self-reactivity in mice, was comparable between the naive subsets, TCR interaction strength was also inferred from TRB CDR3 physicochemical properties.

The instrument given in TCRdb is NextSeq 550. The Human TCR Profiling Kit (MiLaboratory) was used to make UMI-labeled 5' RACE TRB cDNA libraries. cDNA synthesis used the entire amount of extracted RNA, and PCR amplification then used the entire amount of cDNA produced. Libraries were prepared in parallel with an identical number of PCR cycles. The authors' analysis ran thus. With a minimum of two reads required per UMI, MIGEC and MiXCR pulled out about 50,000 +/- 10,000 unique UMI-labeled TRB cDNA molecules from each library. An average of about 40,000 +/- 10,000 functional in-frame TRB CDR3 nucleotide clonotypes without stop codons was found per library. After downsampling to 5000 UMI-labeled TRB molecules per sample, diversity metrics, including normalized Shannon-Wiener and Chao1, were computed in VDJtools. For the central five CDR3 residues, VDJtools calculated physicochemical properties weighted by clonotype size, namely interaction energy, strength, volume and Kidera factor 4. TCRdb reprocessed the reads, and each CDR3 protein sequence is entered once, without DNA. The V and J calls were not made by the authors but by TCRdb's processing. The sample's clone listing holds 80,000 to 95,000 distinct CDR3 sequences. About 1.4% of the sample lies in the top ten.

From cysteine to phenylalanine, the CDR3 is 16 amino acids long. DNA for this receptor is not on file. CDR1 and CDR2, per the germline V gene, are SGHTA and FQGNSA. Comments on this clonotype: It has no known antigen specificity.

Each CD8+ T cell subset was flow-sorted in triplicate, and 300,000 to 350,000 cells per subset were placed directly into RLT lysis buffer. To keep memory contaminants out, a stringent definition of naive CD8+ T cells was applied: CD45RO-CCR7+CD27+CD95-. Using standard density gradient centrifugation, peripheral blood mononuclear cells were isolated from buffy coats. Naive CXCR3-negative and CXCR3-positive CD8+ T cells were flow-sorted using a FACSAria III. An RNeasy Mini Kit was used to extract total RNA from the sorted cells. This receptor was obtained from a human donor in good health. Some clones in this sample may be carry-over from other donors' samples. The sequencing input was naive CXCR3- CD8+ T cells from blood. According to the study, the label for this sample's cell subset or site signals: CD45RO-CCR7+CD27+CD95- naive CD8+ T cells lacking CXCR3 (TNR3-). The chain couples TRBV7-2 to TRBJ2-3; TCRdb's D gene call, TRBD2, goes unchecked for lack of DNA. CDR3 loop: CASSLLLAGVADTQYF.